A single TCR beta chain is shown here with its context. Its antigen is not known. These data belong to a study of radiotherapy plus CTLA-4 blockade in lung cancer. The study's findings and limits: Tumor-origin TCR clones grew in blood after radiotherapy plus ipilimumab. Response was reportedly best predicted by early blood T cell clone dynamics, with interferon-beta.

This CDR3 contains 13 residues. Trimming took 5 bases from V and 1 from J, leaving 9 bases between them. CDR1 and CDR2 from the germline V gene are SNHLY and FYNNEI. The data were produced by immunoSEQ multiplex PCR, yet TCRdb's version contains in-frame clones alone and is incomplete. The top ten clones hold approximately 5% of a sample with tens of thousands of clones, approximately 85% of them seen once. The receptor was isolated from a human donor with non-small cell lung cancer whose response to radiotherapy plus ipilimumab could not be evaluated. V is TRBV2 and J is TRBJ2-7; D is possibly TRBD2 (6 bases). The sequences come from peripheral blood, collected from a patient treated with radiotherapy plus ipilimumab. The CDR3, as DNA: TGTGCCAGCAGTTCTAGCGAGTCCTACGAGCAGTACTTC. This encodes CASSSSESYEQYF.